Following are 15 T cell receptor beta chains from one sample sequenced in a study of regulatory T cells in long-lasting Graves disease. Time point specified: persistent/refractory GD, antithyroid drugs over 5 years with positive TRAb. PBMC-extracted RNA yielded the TCR library. Building the TCR beta libraries relied on iRepertoire HTBI primers, and CDR3 regions underwent Arm-PCR. TCRdb reprocessed the multiplex PCR reads with MiXCR, giving one entry per CDR3 protein. Among 600,000 to 800,000 distinct CDR3 sequences listed, 25% to 30% were seen once. Source: peripheral blood mononuclear cells (PBMCs), taken when the disease was refractory, from a patient treated with antithyroid drugs. The source of these receptors is a female donor with Graves disease.

V usage is TRBV20-1 and J usage is TRBJ1-2, with TRBD1 as a possible D gene (5 bases). Germline CDR1 reads DFQATT; CDR2 reads SNEGSKA (reference sequence). V was cut by 6 bases and J by 5 bases, with 16 bases left in between. The CDR3 has 13 amino acids. CDR3: CSAQKIGGYGYTF. CDR3 DNA sequence: TGCAGTGCACAGAAGATTGGGGGGTATGGCTACACCTTC.

The gene calls are TRBV6-5 and TRBJ1-2; D call uncertain. Trimming removed 0 bases at V and 5 bases at J, with 16 bases between. There are 16 residues in the CDR3. CDR1 is MNHEY and CDR2 is SVGAGI in the germline V gene. This CDR3 is CASSYSSNSFSYGYTF. In DNA, the CDR3 is TGTGCCAGCAGTTACTCGAGTAACAGTTTCTCATATGGCTACACCTTC.

This clonotype was seen ten or more times. The V and J genes are TRBV28 and TRBJ1-4, with 7 bases fitting TRBD1. V gave up 6 bases and J gave up 4 bases; unmatched junction bases: 11. CDR3 length equals 16 residues. The germline gives CDR1 MDHEN, CDR2 SYDVKM. The CDR3 region is CASSVRGAPDNEKLFF. The CDR3 region has the DNA TGTGCCAGCAGCGTCAGGGGGGCACCCGATAATGAAAAACTGTTTTTT.

The gene calls are TRBV13 and TRBJ1-6; TRBD1 might be the D (6 bases). Germline CDR1 is PRHDT and CDR2 is FYEKMQ (reference sequence). Trimming cost V 5 bases and J 0 bases, with 11 bases left between them. This CDR3 has 16 residues. The CDR3 loop is CASSRTASSYNSPLHF. The CDR3 region has the DNA TGTGCCAGCAGCCGGACAGCTAGCTCCTATAATTCACCCCTCCACTTT.

The V gene is TRBV19, the J gene TRBJ1-1; a weak D match, TRBD1 (5 bases). Germline CDR1 and CDR2: LNHDA and SQIVND (reference sequence). The ends were cut back, 4 bases at V and 5 bases at J, with 14 bases in the middle. This CDR3 has 14 residues. DNA of the CDR3: TGTGCCAGTAGTACAGCAGGGTATTCGACTGAAGCTTTCTTT. Amino acid sequence: CASSTAGYSTEAFF.

The chain has TRBV12-3 or TRBV12-4 and TRBJ1-5; unclear D gene. Trimming stripped 4 bases from V and 2 bases from J, with 12 bases between. The CDR3 spans 15 residues. This CDR3 is CASSWQVLGNQPQHF. The CDR3 region has the DNA TGTGCCAGCAGTTGGCAGGTTTTGGGCAATCAGCCCCAGCATTTT.

This clonotype has a handful of counts. DNA for the CDR3: TGTGCCAGCAGACCGACAGGGGGGCAGTATGGCTACACCTTC. It encodes CASRPTGGQYGYTF. The gene calls are TRBV7-2 and TRBJ1-2; 9 bases agree with TRBD1. The CDR3 length is 14 residues. The germline V gene encodes CDR1 SGHTA and CDR2 FQGNSA. The J segment lost 5 bases and the V segment lost 6 bases, leaving 7 bases of the junction unmatched.

This clonotype appeared many times. The CDR3 region has the DNA TGTGCCAGCAGCTTAACCCTCAAGACCGGGGAGCTGTTTTTT. Translated, it gives CASSLTLKTGELFF. V gene TRBV7-3 combines with J gene TRBJ2-2; no firm D call. V lost 0 bases and J 5 bases, leaving 7 bases between the germline ends. CDR1 SGHTA and CDR2 FQGTGA come from the germline V gene. The CDR3 length is 14 residues.

This clonotype was seen a few times. This chain links TRBV20-1 with TRBJ1-1; TRBD1 matches 7 bases. This CDR3 region has 17 residues. Germline CDR1 reads DFQATT; CDR2 reads SNEGSKA (reference sequence). Trimming took 0 bases from V and 8 from J; bases not matched to a gene: 18. The CDR3 region has the DNA TGCAGTGCTAGAGATCGGCGACAGGGCCGTATCGAGTGGGAAGCTTTCTTT. Residues: CSARDRRQGRIEWEAFF.

This clonotype was picked up many times. A much larger clone differs by one base, so this may be a read error. The J gene is TRBJ2-5, the V gene TRBV28, with D possibly called TRBD1 or TRBD2 (5 bases each). The germline gives CDR1 MDHEN, CDR2 SYDVKM. With 3 bases removed from V and 7 bases from J, the gap between germline ends came to 6 bases. The CDR3 has 11 residues. Written as DNA, the CDR3 is TGTGCCAGCAGTTTTGGGGGGACCCAGTACTTC. Protein product: CASSFGGTQYF.

This clonotype was observed once. CDR3 loop: CASSPEAGTDTQYF. The CDR3 nucleotides are TGTGCCAGCAGTCCCGAGGCAGGCACAGATACGCAGTATTTT. The rearrangement joins TRBV28 to TRBJ2-3; no definite D call. The V gene's germline CDR1 is MDHEN and CDR2 SYDVKM. The V end was cut by 5 bases, the J end by 1 base, with 10 bases between. This CDR3 is 14 amino acids long.

This clonotype was observed at least ten times. The rearrangement uses TRBV6-1 and TRBJ1-1; D unresolved. The CDR3 spans 12 residues. CDR1 and CDR2 (germline): MNHNS, SASEGT. Between the trimmed V and J ends, which lost 6 bases and 1 base, there was a span of 6 bases. CDR3 sequence reads: CASRVTNTEAFF. The DNA of the CDR3 is TGTGCCAGCAGGGTAACGAACACTGAAGCTTTCTTT.

This chain uses TRBV4-1 with TRBJ2-2; 7 nucleotides align to TRBD2. V was clipped by 7 bases and J by 3 bases; unmatched bases: 8. Germline CDR1 and CDR2: MGHRA and YSYEKL. This CDR3 contains 15 residues. This CDR3 reads CASIPQAGDTGELFF. The DNA for the CDR3 is TGCGCCAGCATACCTCAGGCGGGGGACACCGGGGAGCTGTTTTTT.

Comments on this clonotype: A read error is possible here, since a much larger clone lies one base away. Without the conserved terminal phenylalanine or tryptophan, this CDR3 likely stems from a read error. This chain joins TRBV28 and TRBJ2-5; 7 bases are a match to TRBD2. J was trimmed by 3 bases and V by 3 bases; bases with no gene match: 16. From germline, CDR1 is MDHEN and CDR2 SYDVKM. The CDR3 length is 18 residues. The CDR3 bases are TGTGCCAGCAGTTTCCCTAAAGGGGAGGGGCGACCTAAAGAGACCCAGTACCTC. Translated: CASSFPKGEGRPKETQYL.

This sequence joins TRBV29-1 and TRBJ1-6; D ambiguous. CDR1 and CDR2 from the germline V gene are SQVTM and ANQGSEA. CDR3 length: 13 residues. Trimming removed 4 bases from V and 3 bases from J, with 7 bases in between. The CDR3 nucleotides read TGCAGCGTTGGAAGCGACTATAATTCACCCCTCCACTTT. It yields the protein CSVGSDYNSPLHF. The full variable domain, in which reference TRBV29-1 and TRBJ1-6 provide the parts outside the CDR3, is SAVISQKPSRDICQRGTSLTIQCQVDSQVTMMFWYRQQPGQSLTLIATANQGSEATYESGFVIDKFPISRPNLTFSTLTVSNMSPEDSSIYLCSVGSDYNSPLHFGNGTRLTVT.